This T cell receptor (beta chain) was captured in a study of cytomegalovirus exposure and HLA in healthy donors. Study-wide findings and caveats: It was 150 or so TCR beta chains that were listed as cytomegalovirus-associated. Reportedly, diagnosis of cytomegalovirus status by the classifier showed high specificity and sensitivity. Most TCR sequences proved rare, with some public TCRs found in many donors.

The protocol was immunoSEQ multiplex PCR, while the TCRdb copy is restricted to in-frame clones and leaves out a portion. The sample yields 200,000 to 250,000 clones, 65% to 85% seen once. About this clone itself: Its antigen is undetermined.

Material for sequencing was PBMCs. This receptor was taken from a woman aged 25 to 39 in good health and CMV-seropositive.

The CDR3, as DNA: TGTGCCAGCAGCGTATCAGGGGGCGAAGAGACCCAGTACTTC. This sequence encodes CASSVSGGEETQYF. This rearrangement joins TRBV9 to TRBJ2-5; 8 positions agree with TRBD1. CDR3 size: 14 residues. Germline-derived CDR1 and CDR2 are SGDLS and YYNGEE. V shed 1 base, J shed 3 bases, and the junction held 2 bases outside the gene matches.